This entry describes one T cell receptor beta chain. The sample belongs to a study of blood T cell repertoires in COVID-19. Some clones are missing from TCRdb's copy, which holds only in-frame ones; the method was immunoSEQ multiplex PCR. The repertoire holds some 55,000 clones, about nine tenths seen once, with about 8.6% in the top ten. Germline values: CDR1 MNHEY, CDR2 SVGEGT. V was clipped by 2 bases and J by 8 bases, with 15 bases between them. There are 15 residues in the CDR3. The TCR sequence derives from a woman in her thirties or forties with active COVID-19. Sequencing was performed on peripheral blood. This chain links TRBV6-2 or TRBV6-3 with TRBJ1-4, with D unclear. The CDR3 DNA reads as TGTGCCAGCAGTTACAACGCAGTAGGAGGGGAAAAACTGTTTTTT. It is translated as CASSYNAVGGEKLFF.